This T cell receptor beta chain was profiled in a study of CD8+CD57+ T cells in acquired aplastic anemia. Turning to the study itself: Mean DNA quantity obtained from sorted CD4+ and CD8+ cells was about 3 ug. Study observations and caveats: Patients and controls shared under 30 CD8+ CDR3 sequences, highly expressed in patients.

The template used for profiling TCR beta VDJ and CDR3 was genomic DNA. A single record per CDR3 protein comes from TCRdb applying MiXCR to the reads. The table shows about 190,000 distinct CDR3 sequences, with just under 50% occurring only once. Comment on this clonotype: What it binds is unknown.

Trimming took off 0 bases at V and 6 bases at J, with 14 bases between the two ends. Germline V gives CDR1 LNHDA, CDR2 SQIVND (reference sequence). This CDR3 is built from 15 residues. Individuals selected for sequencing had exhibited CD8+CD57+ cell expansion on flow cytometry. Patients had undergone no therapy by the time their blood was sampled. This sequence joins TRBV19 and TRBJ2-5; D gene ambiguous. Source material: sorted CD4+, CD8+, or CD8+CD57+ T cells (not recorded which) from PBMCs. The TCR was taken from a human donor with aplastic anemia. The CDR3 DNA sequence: TGTGCCAGTAGTATAGATCTAGGAAGTCAAAAGACCCAGTACTTC. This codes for CASSIDLGSQKTQYF. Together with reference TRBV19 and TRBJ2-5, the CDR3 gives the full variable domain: DGGITQSPKYLFRKEGQNVTLSCEQNLNHDAMYWYRQDPGQGLRLIYYSQIVNDFQKGDIAEGYSVSREKKESFPLTVTSAQKNPTAFYLCASSIDLGSQKTQYFGPGTRLLVL.